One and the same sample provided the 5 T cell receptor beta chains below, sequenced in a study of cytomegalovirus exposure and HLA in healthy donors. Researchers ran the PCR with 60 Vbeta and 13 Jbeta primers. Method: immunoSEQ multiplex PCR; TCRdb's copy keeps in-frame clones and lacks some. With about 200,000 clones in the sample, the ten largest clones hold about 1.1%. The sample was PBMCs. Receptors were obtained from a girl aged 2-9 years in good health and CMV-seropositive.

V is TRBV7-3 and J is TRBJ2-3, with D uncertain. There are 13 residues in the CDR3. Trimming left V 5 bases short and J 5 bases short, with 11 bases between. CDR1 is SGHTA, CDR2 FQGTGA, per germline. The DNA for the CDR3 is TGTGCCAGCAGCCCCCCAGCGCAAGATACGCAGTATTTT. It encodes CASSPPAQDTQYF.

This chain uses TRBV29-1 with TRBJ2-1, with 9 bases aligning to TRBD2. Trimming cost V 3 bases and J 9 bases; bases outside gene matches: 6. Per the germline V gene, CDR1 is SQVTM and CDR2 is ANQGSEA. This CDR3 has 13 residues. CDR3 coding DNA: TGCAGCGTTGACGGGCGGGAGGGCGTTGAGCAGTTCTTC. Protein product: CSVDGREGVEQFF.

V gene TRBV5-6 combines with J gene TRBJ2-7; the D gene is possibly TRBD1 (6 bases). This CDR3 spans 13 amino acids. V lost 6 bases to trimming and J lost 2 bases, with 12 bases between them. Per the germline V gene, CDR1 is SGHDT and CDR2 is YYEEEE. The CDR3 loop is CASNHRATYEQYF. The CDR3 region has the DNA TGTGCCAGCAACCACAGGGCAACCTACGAGCAGTACTTC.

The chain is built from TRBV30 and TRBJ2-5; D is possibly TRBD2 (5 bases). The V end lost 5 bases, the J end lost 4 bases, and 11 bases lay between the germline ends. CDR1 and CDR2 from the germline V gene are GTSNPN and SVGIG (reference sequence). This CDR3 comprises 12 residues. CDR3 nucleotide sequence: TGTGCCTGGGGGAGTTTAGCAGAGACCCAGTACTTC. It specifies CAWGSLAETQYF.

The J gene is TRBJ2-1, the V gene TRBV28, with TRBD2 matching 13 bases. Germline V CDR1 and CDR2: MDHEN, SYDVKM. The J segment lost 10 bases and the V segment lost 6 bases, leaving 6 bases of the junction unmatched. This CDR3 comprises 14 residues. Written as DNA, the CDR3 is TGTGCCAGCAGCTACCGGGGACTAGCGGGGGAGCAGTTCTTC. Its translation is CASSYRGLAGEQFF.